The TCR beta chain under discussion was sequenced for a study of breast tumors, draining lymph nodes, adjacent tissues. The study's findings and limits: Compared with lymph nodes, tumors were less diverse; compared with nontumor tissue, more. Tumor and nontumor repertoires were significantly more similar in luminal-like than in basal-like breast cancer. Findings are consistent with lymph node origin and intratumoral expansion of most tumor T cells.

The lymph nodes were axillary draining lymph nodes from breast cancer patients. This clonotype was counted at least ten times. Its antigen is undetermined. Trimming left V 0 bases short and J 6 bases short, with 9 bases between. Germline values: CDR1 DFQATT, CDR2 SNEGSKA (reference sequence). The CDR3 has 12 amino acids. TCRdb passed the multiplex PCR reads through MiXCR, listing each CDR3 protein once. Among 120,000 or so distinct CDR3 sequences listed, just under 20% were seen once. The chain uses TRBV20-1 and TRBJ2-7; no clear D. The clonotype was recovered from a female donor with breast cancer. Some clones in this sample may be carry-over from other donors' samples. The source material was axillary lymph node tissue. CDR3 loop: CSARDEDFEQYF. The CDR3 DNA reads as TGCAGTGCTAGAGATGAAGATTTCGAGCAGTACTTC.